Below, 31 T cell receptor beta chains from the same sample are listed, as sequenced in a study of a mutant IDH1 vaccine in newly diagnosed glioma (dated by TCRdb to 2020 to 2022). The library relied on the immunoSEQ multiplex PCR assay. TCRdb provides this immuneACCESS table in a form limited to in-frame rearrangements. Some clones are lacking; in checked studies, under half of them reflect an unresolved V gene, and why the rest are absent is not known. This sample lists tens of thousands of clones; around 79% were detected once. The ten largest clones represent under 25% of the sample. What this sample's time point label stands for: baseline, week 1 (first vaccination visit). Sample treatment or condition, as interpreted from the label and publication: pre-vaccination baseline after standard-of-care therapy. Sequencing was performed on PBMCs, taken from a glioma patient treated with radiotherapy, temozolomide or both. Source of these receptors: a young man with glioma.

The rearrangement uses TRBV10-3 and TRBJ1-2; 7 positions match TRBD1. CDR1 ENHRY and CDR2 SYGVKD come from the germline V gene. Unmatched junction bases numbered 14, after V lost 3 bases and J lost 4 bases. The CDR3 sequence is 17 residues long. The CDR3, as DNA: TGTGCCATCAGTGACTATTTAGACAGGGCCTTAATCTATGGCTACACCTTC. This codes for CAISDYLDRALIYGYTF.

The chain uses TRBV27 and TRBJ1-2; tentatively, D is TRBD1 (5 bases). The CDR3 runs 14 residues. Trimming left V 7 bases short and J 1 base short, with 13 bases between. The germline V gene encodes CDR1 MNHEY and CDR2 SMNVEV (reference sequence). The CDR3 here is CASTPGGVNYGYTF. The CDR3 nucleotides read TGTGCCAGCACCCCGGGGGGGGTTAACTATGGCTACACCTTC.

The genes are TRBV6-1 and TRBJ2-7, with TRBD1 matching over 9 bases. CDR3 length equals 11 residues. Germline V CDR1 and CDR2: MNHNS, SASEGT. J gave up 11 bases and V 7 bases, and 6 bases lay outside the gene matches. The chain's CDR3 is CASTGDREKYF. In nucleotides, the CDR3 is TGTGCCAGCACCGGGGACAGGGAGAAGTACTTC.

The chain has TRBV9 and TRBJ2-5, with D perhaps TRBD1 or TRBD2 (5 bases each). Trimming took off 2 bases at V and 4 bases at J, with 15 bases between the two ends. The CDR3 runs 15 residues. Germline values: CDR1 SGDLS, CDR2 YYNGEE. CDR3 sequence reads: CASSVRGSYSETQYF. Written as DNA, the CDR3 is TGTGCCAGCAGCGTGAGGGGATCATACTCAGAGACCCAGTACTTC. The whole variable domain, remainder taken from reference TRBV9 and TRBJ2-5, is DSGVTQTPKHLITATGQRVTLRCSPRSGDLSVYWYQQSLDQGLQFLIQYYNGEERAKGNILERFSAQQFPDLHSELNLSSLELGDSALYFCASSVRGSYSETQYFGPGTRLLVL.

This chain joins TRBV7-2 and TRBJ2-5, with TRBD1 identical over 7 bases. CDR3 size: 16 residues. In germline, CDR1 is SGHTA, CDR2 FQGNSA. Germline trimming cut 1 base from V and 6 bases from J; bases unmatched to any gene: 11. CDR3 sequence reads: CASSLEGGRLRQTQYF. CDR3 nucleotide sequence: TGTGCCAGCAGCTTAGAAGGGGGCCGTCTCCGGCAGACCCAGTACTTC.

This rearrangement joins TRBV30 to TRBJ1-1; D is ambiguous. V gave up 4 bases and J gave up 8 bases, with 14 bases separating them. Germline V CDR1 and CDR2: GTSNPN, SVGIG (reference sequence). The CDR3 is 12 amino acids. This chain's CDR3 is CAWTWGGREAFF. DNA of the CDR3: TGTGCCTGGACATGGGGAGGCCGGGAAGCTTTCTTT.

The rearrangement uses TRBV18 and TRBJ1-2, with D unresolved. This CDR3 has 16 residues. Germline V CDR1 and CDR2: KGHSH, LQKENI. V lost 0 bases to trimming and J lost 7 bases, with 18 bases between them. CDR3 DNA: TGTGCCAGCTCACCACCGGGTATGTACGGTGACGGTGGCTACACCTTC. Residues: CASSPPGMYGDGGYTF.

The CDR3 region has the DNA TGCGCCAGCAGCCCGGGGACATTAGGAAACACCATATATTTT. The encoded protein is CASSPGTLGNTIYF. The chain employs TRBV4-1 and TRBJ1-3, with D perhaps matching TRBD1 (6 bases). The CDR3 has 14 amino acids. Germline lookup yields CDR1 MGHRA and CDR2 YSYEKL. Trimming removed 4 bases from V and 4 bases from J, with 11 bases in between.

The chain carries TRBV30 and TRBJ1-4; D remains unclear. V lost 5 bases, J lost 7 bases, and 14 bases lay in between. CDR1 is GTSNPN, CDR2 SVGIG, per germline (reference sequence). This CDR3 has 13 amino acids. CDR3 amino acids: CAWGRGTGEKLFF. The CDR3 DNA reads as TGTGCCTGGGGGCGTGGAACGGGTGAAAAACTGTTTTTT.

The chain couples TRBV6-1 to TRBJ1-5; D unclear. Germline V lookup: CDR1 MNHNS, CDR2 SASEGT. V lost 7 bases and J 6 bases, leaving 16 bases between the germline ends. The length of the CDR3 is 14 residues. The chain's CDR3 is CASNLKRSGQPQHF. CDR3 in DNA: TGTGCCAGCAACCTGAAACGTTCTGGTCAGCCCCAGCATTTT.

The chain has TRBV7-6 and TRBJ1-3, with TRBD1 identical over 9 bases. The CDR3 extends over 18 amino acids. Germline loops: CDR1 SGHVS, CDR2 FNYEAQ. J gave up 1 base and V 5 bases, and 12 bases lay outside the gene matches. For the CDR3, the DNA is TGTGCCAGCAGCCAAACAGGGGGCATTCCTATGTCTGGAAACACCATATATTTT. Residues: CASSQTGGIPMSGNTIYF.

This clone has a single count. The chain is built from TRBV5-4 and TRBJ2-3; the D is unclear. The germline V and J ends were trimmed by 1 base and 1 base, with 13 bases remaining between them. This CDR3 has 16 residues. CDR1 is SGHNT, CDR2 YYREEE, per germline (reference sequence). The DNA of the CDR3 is TGTGCCAGCAGCTTGTTTTCTGTGGGCGGCACAGATACGCAGTATTTT. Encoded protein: CASSLFSVGGTDTQYF.

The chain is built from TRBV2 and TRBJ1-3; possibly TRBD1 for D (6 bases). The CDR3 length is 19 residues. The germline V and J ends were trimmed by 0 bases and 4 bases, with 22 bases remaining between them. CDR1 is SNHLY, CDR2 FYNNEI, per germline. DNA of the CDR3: TGTGCCAGCAGTGAAGCGCAGGAACGATCAGGGGTCTACGGAAACACCATATATTTT. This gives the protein CASSEAQERSGVYGNTIYF.

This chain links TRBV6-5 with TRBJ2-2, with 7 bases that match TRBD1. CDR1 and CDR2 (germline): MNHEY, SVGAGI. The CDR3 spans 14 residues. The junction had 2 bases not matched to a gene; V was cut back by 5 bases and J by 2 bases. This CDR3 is CASSQGVNTGELFF. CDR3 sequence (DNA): TGTGCCAGCAGTCAGGGGGTAAACACCGGGGAGCTGTTTTTT.

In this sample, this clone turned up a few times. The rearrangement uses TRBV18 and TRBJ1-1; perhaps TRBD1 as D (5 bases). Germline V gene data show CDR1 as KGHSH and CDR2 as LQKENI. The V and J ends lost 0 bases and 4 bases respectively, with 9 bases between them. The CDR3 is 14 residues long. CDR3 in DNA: TGTGCCAGCTCACCACCCCGAAGGGGCACTGAAGCTTTCTTT. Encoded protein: CASSPPRRGTEAFF.

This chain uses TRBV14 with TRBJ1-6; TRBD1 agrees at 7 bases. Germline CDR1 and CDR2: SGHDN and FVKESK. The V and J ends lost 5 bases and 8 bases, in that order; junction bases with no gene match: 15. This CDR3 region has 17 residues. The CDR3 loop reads CASSSWTGRAVYSPLHF. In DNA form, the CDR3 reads TGTGCCAGCAGCTCCTGGACAGGCCGAGCGGTGTATTCACCCCTCCACTTT.

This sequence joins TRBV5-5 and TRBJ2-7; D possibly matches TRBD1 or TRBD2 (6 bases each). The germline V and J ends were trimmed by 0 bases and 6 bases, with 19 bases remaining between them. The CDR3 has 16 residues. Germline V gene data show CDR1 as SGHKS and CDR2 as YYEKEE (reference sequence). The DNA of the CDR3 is TGTGCCAGCAGCTTGGGAGGCGGACTAAAAGGGGGCGAGCAGTACTTC. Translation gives CASSLGGGLKGGEQYF.

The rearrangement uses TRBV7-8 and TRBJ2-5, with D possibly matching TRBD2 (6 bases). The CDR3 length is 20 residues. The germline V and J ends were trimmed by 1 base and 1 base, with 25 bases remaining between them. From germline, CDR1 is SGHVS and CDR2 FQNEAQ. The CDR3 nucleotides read TGTGCCAGCAGCTTAGTGGCGGGGATGGGATTAGGGGCCCCCCAAGAGACCCAGTACTTC. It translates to CASSLVAGMGLGAPQETQYF.

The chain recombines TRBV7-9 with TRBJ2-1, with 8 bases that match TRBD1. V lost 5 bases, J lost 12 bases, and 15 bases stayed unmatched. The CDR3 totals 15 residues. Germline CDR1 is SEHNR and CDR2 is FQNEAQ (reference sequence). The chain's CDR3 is CASSLLTTGGIRQFF. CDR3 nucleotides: TGTGCCAGCAGCCTCCTTACCACAGGGGGAATTCGGCAGTTCTTC.

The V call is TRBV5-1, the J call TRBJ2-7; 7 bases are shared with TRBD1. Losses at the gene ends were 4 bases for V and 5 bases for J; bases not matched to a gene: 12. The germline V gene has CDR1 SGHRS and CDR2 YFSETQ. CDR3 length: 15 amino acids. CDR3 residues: CASSLPSTGSDEQYF. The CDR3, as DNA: TGCGCCAGCAGCCTCCCGTCGACAGGGTCCGACGAGCAGTACTTC.

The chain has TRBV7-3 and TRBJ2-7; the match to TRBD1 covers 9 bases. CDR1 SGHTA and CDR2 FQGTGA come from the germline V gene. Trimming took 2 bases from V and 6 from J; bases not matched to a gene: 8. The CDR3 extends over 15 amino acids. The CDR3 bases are TGTGCCAGCAGCTTAGCCTCGGGACAGGGCTCCGAGCAGTACTTC. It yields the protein CASSLASGQGSEQYF.

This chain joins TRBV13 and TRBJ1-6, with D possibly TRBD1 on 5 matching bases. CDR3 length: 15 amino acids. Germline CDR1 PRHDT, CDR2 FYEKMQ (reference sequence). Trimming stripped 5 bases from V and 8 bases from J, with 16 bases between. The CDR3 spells CASSGSGRGDSPLHF. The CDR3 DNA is TGTGCCAGCAGCGGATCCGGGAGAGGGGATTCACCCCTCCACTTT.

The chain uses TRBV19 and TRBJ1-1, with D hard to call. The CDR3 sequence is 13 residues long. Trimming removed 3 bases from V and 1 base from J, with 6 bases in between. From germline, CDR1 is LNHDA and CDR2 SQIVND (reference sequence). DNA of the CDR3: TGTGCCAGTAGTATTCAGGCGAACACTGAAGCTTTCTTT. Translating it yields CASSIQANTEAFF.

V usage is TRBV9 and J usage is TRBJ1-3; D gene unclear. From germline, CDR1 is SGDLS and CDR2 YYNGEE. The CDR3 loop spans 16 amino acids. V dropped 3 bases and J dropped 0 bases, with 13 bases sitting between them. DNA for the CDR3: TGTGCCAGCAGCGCCCGAAGGACCGGCTCTGGAAACACCATATATTTT. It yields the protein CASSARRTGSGNTIYF.

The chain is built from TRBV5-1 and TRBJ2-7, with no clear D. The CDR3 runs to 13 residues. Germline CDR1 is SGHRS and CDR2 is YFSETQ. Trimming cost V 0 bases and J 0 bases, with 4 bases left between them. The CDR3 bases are TGCGCCAGCAGCTTGGGGATCTCCTACGAGCAGTACTTC. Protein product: CASSLGISYEQYF.

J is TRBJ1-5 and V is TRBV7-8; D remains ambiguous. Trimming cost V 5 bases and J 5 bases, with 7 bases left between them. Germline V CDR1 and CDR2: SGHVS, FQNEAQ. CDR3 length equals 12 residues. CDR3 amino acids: CASSPQDQPQHF. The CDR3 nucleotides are TGTGCCAGCAGCCCTCAGGATCAGCCCCAGCATTTT.

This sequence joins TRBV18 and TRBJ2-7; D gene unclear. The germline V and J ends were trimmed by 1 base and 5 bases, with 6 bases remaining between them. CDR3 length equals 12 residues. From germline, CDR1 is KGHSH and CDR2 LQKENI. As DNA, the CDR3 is TGTGCCAGCTCACCACAACAGAACGAGCAGTACTTC. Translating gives CASSPQQNEQYF.

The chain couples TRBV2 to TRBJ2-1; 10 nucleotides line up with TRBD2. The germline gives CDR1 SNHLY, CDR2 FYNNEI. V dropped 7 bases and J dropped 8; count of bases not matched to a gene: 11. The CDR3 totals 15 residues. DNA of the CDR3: TGTGCCAGCAACGGCCTAGCGGGAGTCGCCGATGAGCAGTTCTTC. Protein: CASNGLAGVADEQFF.

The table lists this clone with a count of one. The CDR3 is CASSSRIDRGETQYF. The DNA of the CDR3 is TGTGCCAGCAGCTCGAGGATCGACAGGGGAGAGACCCAGTACTTC. This rearrangement joins TRBV7-7 to TRBJ2-5; 8 nucleotides line up with TRBD1. In germline, CDR1 is SSHAT, CDR2 FNYEAQ (reference sequence). This CDR3 region has 15 residues. The junction had 8 bases not matched to a gene; V was cut back by 4 bases and J by 4 bases.

The CDR3 here is CAWSVSDGYTF. CDR3 coding DNA: TGTGCCTGGAGTGTGAGTGATGGCTACACCTTC. The chain uses TRBV30 and TRBJ1-2; unclear D gene. Germline assignment: CDR1 GTSNPN and CDR2 SVGIG (reference sequence). V gave up 0 bases and J gave up 6 bases, with 5 bases separating them. There are 11 residues in the CDR3. Using reference TRBV30 and TRBJ1-2 for the parts outside the CDR3, the full variable domain is SQTIHQWPATLVQPVGSPLSLECTVEGTSNPNLYWYRQAAGRGLQLLFYSVGIGQISSEVPQNLSASRPQDRQFILSSKKLLLSDSGFYLCAWSVSDGYTFGSGTRLTVV.

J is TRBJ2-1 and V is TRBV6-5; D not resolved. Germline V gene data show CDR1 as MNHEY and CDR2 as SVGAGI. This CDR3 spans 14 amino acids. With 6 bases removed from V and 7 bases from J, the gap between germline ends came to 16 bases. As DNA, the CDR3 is TGTGCCAGCAGCCTCACCCCTTCAGATAATGAGCAGTTCTTC. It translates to CASSLTPSDNEQFF.